Listed below are T cell receptor beta chains from one sample, sequenced in a study of T-cell reconstitution after alpha-beta-depleted transplantation in children. TCRdb called the PCR reads again in MiXCR, with one record for every CDR3 protein. This table has roughly 400,000 distinct CDR3 sequences, over 40% appearing once. Sequencing used PBMCs, obtained before TCRalphabeta/CD19-depleted stem cell transplant. The source is a girl aged 2 to 10 with aplastic anemia, due to receive a stem cell transplant. The CDR3 runs from the conserved cysteine through the conserved F or W. Clone size is shown for a subset of rows, as once, few, many or a class of expanded clone.

>TRBJ2-2|TRBV4-1|-
CASSQVYFGQGITGELFF
>TRBJ2-1|TRBV27|-
CASSVAGGWDEQFF
>TRBJ2-3|TRBV18|few
CASSPSLSRTDTQYF
>TRBJ2-1|TRBV10-3|-
CAISDLGYNEQFF
>TRBJ2-3|TRBV9|few
CASSVGGLEKGDTQYF
>TRBJ1-1|TRBV19|-
CASSQTGVTEAFF
>TRBJ2-1|TRBV20-1|once
CSALPGREQFF
>TRBJ2-7|TRBV20-1|many
CSARKRVSDEQYF
>TRBJ2-1|TRBV5-1|-
CASSLNGGSGEQFF
>TRBJ2-1|TRBV20-1|many
CSAPRSGIGHNEQFF
>TRBJ2-7|TRBV12-3/TRBV12-4|-
CASSSRGQASYEQYF
>TRBJ2-1|TRBV20-1|once
CSAWTSGDSYNEQFF
>TRBJ2-2|TRBV6-1|few
CASRSRQGFNTGELFF
>TRBJ2-7|TRBV28|-
CASTLNTNYEQYF
>TRBJ1-1|TRBV15|many
CATSGAGTLNTEAFF
>TRBJ2-4|TRBV11-2|many
CASSYTVAAKNIQYF
>TRBJ1-1|TRBV20-1|-
CSANRARTEAFF
>TRBJ2-3|TRBV4-1|many
CASSHVLGSGTTDTQYF
>TRBJ2-5|TRBV5-1|once
CASSFGQPQETQYF
>TRBJ2-7|TRBV6-1|-
CASRPVFGAFYEQYF
>TRBJ2-5|TRBV5-1|-
CASSIPGTGEPQYF
>TRBJ1-5|TRBV6-5|few
CASSSTRQGAGQPQHF
>TRBJ1-6|TRBV6-1|-
CASSPAGQGDNSPLHF
>TRBJ2-1|TRBV4-1|-
CASSPLGGISYNEQFF
>TRBJ2-7|TRBV7-9|-
CASSSPTRGSYEQYF
>TRBJ2-7|TRBV28|-
CASSSTQGVAYEQYF
>TRBJ2-2|TRBV20-1|many
CSAESLAGNTGELFF
>TRBJ2-7|TRBV29-1|many
CTRGVYEQYF
>TRBJ2-1|TRBV6-5|-
CASSSSVAGGTYNEQFF
>TRBJ2-1|TRBV27|few
CASSFVRPLTGGERDNEQFF
>TRBJ2-3|TRBV20-1|-
CSAMLVSGGPADTQYF
>TRBJ2-3|TRBV20-1|few
CSARSDRADTQYF
>TRBJ2-1|TRBV5-6|-
CASSLLPDEQFF
>TRBJ2-3|TRBV29-1|-
CSVEGVLVGADTQYF
>TRBJ1-1|TRBV7-6|-
CASSHGRGQNTEAFF
>TRBJ2-5|TRBV7-6|-
CASSYAASGQETQYF
>TRBJ2-2|TRBV29-1|few
CSVEGWASGTGELFF
>TRBJ2-7|TRBV28|-
CASTPVGSYEQYF
>TRBJ2-5|TRBV5-1|-
CASSEASAETQYF
>TRBJ2-1|TRBV6-2/TRBV6-3|-
CASSSRRFGVRVF
>TRBJ2-1|TRBV15|-
CATSTLQRAGGIEQFF
>TRBJ2-1|TRBV5-1|few
CASSLAGGLAGTNYNEQFF
>TRBJ2-7|TRBV5-1|-
CASSTRQGPYEQYF